This TCR beta chain was retrieved from a study of quantifying T cell responses using KT2 cells (dated by TCRdb to 2016 to 2017). Concerning the study at large: RNA was DNase-treated and reverse transcribed with TCR alpha and beta constant-region primers, mostly using SuperScript III. Under optimum conditions, the T4 ligation step was estimated to exceed 8% efficiency. To avoid over-amplification, PCR2 was carried out as a SYBR Green qPCR and halted once a predetermined fluorescence threshold was reached. Points the paper makes about the study in general: This TCR sequencing study did not compare the pipeline side by side with other TCR sequencing techniques. Counts of KT2 alpha and beta sequences scaled linearly with input KT2 cell number over several orders of magnitude. At very high KT2 spike-in numbers, detection of KT2 sequences reached saturation. Even at the lowest spike-in tested, roughly one KT2 cell per 100,000 PBMC, KT2 sequences were still detected.

Libraries were made using UMI-ligation and nested PCR. T4 RNA ligase 1 was used to ligate a single-stranded oligonucleotide containing the Illumina SP2 sequence and a UMI to the 3' end of the cDNA. PCR1 was run for 3 to 4 cycles (98 degrees C for 15 s, 69 degrees C for 30 s, 72 degrees C for 40 s), and an equimolar mix of RC1.1 and RC1.2, covering TRBC1 and TRBC2, was used as the beta primer. Starting at PCR2, the TCR alpha and beta chains were handled separately, and sample indices and Illumina adaptors were added. The UMI was composed of 12 random nucleotides, arranged as two hexamers separated by a spacer, and was positioned after an 8-base spacer. Libraries were sequenced on an Illumina MiSeq using v2 2x251 paired-end chemistry, with some 13 samples typically included per run. To boost diversity, each sequencing library was supplemented with PhiX DNA at roughly 4.5-7%. The authors processed their data as follows. The raw reads were converted into FASTQ with bcl2fastq and then demultiplexed by dual indices with Demultiplexor. Decombinator assigned V and J genes by tag matching, allowing a single base-pair mismatch. Collapsinator used UMIs to correct both sequencing errors and frequency errors arising from PCR heterogeneity. CDR3Translator converted Decombinator identifiers to nucleotide sequence, translated to amino acids, and extracted CDR3 using C- and N-terminal motifs. Each distinct KT2 TCR was counted as a cluster of KT2 sequences sharing one unique molecular identifier. Using fastp at Q25 and MiXCR, TCRdb reprocessed the public reads and kept productive beta chains. Entries are consolidated by CDR3 protein sequence, retaining the most common genes and DNA. TCRdb assigned the V and J calls; the authors' analysis was not used. The sample table contains approximately 46,000 distinct CDR3 sequences; only one count was recorded for more than 9% of them. The leading ten clones occupy more than 9% of the sample.

The CDR3 contains 14 residues, cysteine and phenylalanine counted. CDR3 DNA only is kept here, 42 bases in frame from base 1. Looking up the germline V gene yields CDR1 SGHVS and CDR2 FQNEAQ. To test the sensitivity and accuracy of the pipeline, known numbers of KT2, a T cell clone whose TCR had already been sequenced, were spiked into unfractionated PBMC. KT2 cells were mixed with a fixed number of PBMC to create a range of KT2-to-PBMC ratios. For this clonotype: Its target antigen remains unknown. One junction end disagrees with the germline gene, perhaps due to a read error.

The receptor chain draws on TRBV7-8 and TRBJ1-2; matching of 5 bases hints at TRBD1 as the D gene. The sample was PBMCs spiked with cells of the T cell clone KT2. The origin of this receptor is a human donor. The CDR3 in this case is CASSSRGRTYDYTF. The DNA is TGTGCCAGCAGCTCCCGGGGCAGGACCTATGACTACACCTTC.